Shown below are 5 T cell receptor beta chains from a single sample sequenced in a study of T cell clonality in common variable immunodeficiency (dated by TCRdb to 2015 to 2017). The library was produced with the immunoSEQ multiplex PCR assay. Held by TCRdb, this immuneACCESS table contains in-frame sequences only and omits some clones. Under half of the omission traces to an unresolved V gene where checked; the cause of the rest is unknown. The table notes roughly 70,000 clones here, none of them singletons. The ten largest clonotypes hold about 1.5% of the sample. Sequencing used peripheral blood mononuclear cells. These receptors all stem from a person between 18 and 69 years old in good health.

This clone was seen many times. The CDR3 end is not reached by the read, which stops 3 residues before it; the germline J gene fills it in. This chain uses TRBV19 with TRBJ2-1; D remains ambiguous. Germline V gene data show CDR1 as LNHDA and CDR2 as SQIVND (reference sequence). The CDR3 loop spans 16 amino acids. Trimming left V 1 base short and J 7 bases short, with 17 bases between. The CDR3 protein is CASSIVRASLGNEQFF. The part of the CDR3 DNA that was read is TGTGCCAGTAGTATAGTCAGAGCGTCTCTTGGGAATGAG.

Worth noting for this clone: The read is 3 residues too short to cover the CDR3 end, so that end is filled in from the germline J gene. The chain employs TRBV19 and TRBJ2-3; 9 bases align to TRBD2. Germline CDR1 reads LNHDA; CDR2 reads SQIVND (reference sequence). This CDR3 has 13 residues. Trimming cost V 6 bases and J 8 bases; bases outside gene matches: 6. The chain's CDR3 is CASRVGGGGTQYF. CDR3 DNA (partial): TGTGCCAGTAGGGTCGGCGGGGGGGGTACG. The whole variable domain, remainder taken from reference TRBV19 and TRBJ2-3, is DGGITQSPKYLFRKEGQNVTLSCEQNLNHDAMYWYRQDPGQGLRLIYYSQIVNDFQKGDIAEGYSVSREKKESFPLTVTSAQKNPTAFYLCASRVGGGGTQYFGPGTRLTVL.

This clone showed up many times. The read stops 3 residues short of the end of the CDR3; the missing end is completed from the germline J gene. J is TRBJ2-7 and V is TRBV5-1; D unclear. This CDR3 region has 15 residues. The germline V and J ends were trimmed by 0 bases and 1 base, with 11 bases remaining between them. Germline V lookup: CDR1 SGHRS, CDR2 YFSETQ. The CDR3 bases that were read are TGCGCCAGCAGCTTGGTAGGGTTTTCTTCCTACGAG. Translation gives CASSLVGFSSYE. The full-length CDR3 reads as CASSLVGFSSYEQYF.

At least ten counts were recorded for this clone. Read sequence stops 3 residues before the CDR3 end, and the germline J gene provides the missing end. The rearrangement uses TRBV11-2 and TRBJ2-3; D remains ambiguous. CDR1 and CDR2 from the germline V gene are SGHAT and FQNNGV. Trimming took off 6 bases at V and 2 bases at J, with 12 bases between the two ends. The CDR3 is made up of 14 amino acids. The CDR3 loop reads CASSSLSYTDTQYF. Incomplete CDR3 DNA: TGTGCCAGCAGTTCACTATCTTACACAGATACG.

This clone was picked up many times. The missing CDR3 end, 3 residues past where the read stops, is filled in from the germline J gene. The chain has TRBV5-1 and TRBJ2-1, with 8 bases identical to TRBD1. The germline V gene has CDR1 SGHRS and CDR2 YFSETQ. J was trimmed by 5 bases and V by 6 bases; bases with no gene match: 10. The length of the CDR3 is 15 residues. Here the CDR3 reads CASIRGRGLNNEQFF. The sequenced CDR3 bases are TGCGCCAGCATCCGGGGCAGGGGGCTTAACAATGAG. The full variable domain, its missing parts supplied by reference TRBV5-1 and TRBJ2-1, is KAGVTQTPRYLIKTRGQQVTLSCSPISGHRSVSWYQQTPGQGLQFLFEYFSETQRNKGNFPGRFSGRQFSNSRSEMNVSTLELGDSALYLCASIRGRGLNNEQFFGPGTRLTVL.